These 22 T cell receptor beta chains came from one sample sequenced in a study of early T cells in non-severe SARS-CoV-2 infection. TCRdb reanalysed the 5' RACE reads using MiXCR and keeps one entry per CDR3 protein. The table lists 60,000 to 90,000 distinct CDR3 sequences, approximately 15% of them singletons, with 2.9% in the top ten. Sequencing was carried out using whole blood. These TCRs come from an adult who was a healthcare worker with PCR-confirmed SARS-CoV-2 infection or an uninfected control (not recorded which).

V is TRBV11-3 and J is TRBJ2-2; TRBD2 matches 11 bases. The CDR3 length is 16 residues. The germline V gene encodes CDR1 SGHNT and CDR2 YENEEA. The V gene end was trimmed by 5 bases and the J gene end by 5 bases; junction bases not matched to a gene: 7. The CDR3 spells CASSELAGGPTGELFF. CDR3 sequence (DNA): TGTGCCAGCAGCGAATTAGCGGGAGGGCCAACCGGGGAGCTGTTTTTT.

The chain joins TRBV4-1 to TRBJ2-1; TRBD2 aligns across 7 bases. The CDR3 has 15 residues. After removal of 3 bases from V and 4 bases from J, the junction contained 6 bases not matched to a gene. Germline loops: CDR1 MGHRA, CDR2 YSYEKL. The CDR3, as DNA: TGCGCCAGCAGCCACGCACTAGCGCCTTACAATGAGCAGTTCTTC. Protein product: CASSHALAPYNEQFF.

This chain joins TRBV13 and TRBJ1-4, with TRBD1 matching over 9 bases. V lost 4 bases and J lost 1; bases outside the gene matches: 16. There are 20 residues in the CDR3. Germline CDR1 is PRHDT and CDR2 is FYEKMQ (reference sequence). The CDR3 DNA follows: TGTGCCAGCAGCTCATTCGGGGGACAGGGCTTCGGCGGAACTAATGAAAAACTGTTTTTT. Its protein product is CASSSFGGQGFGGTNEKLFF. Looking up the rest from reference TRBV13 and TRBJ1-4 gives the full variable domain: AAGVIQSPRHLIKEKRETATLKCYPIPRHDTVYWYQQGPGQDPQFLISFYEKMQSDKGSIPDRFSAQQFSDYHSELNMSSLELGDSALYFCASSSFGGQGFGGTNEKLFFGSGTQLSVL.

This clonotype was counted only a few times. The chain uses TRBV29-1 and TRBJ2-4; the D gene is possibly TRBD2 (5 bases). Trimming pared 7 bases from V and 7 bases from J, leaving 14 bases between. Germline V CDR1 and CDR2: SQVTM, ANQGSEA. This CDR3 has 12 residues. The CDR3 loop is CSAGEQRNIQYF. CDR3 bases: TGCAGCGCCGGGGAACAGCGCAACATTCAGTACTTC.

This clonotype occurred many times. The J gene is TRBJ2-2, the V gene TRBV3-1, with D possibly being TRBD1 or TRBD2 (5 bases each). V was cut by 2 bases and J by 12 bases, with 13 bases left in between. The CDR3 length is 13 residues. Germline assignment: CDR1 LGHDT and CDR2 YNNKEL (reference sequence). This CDR3 reads CASSQWDGVKLFF. CDR3 DNA: TGTGCCAGCAGCCAATGGGACGGGGTGAAGCTGTTTTTT.

This clonotype appeared a few times. The chain employs TRBV28 and TRBJ2-3; TRBD2 might be the D (5 bases). With 3 bases removed from V and 2 bases from J, the gap between germline ends came to 9 bases. The V gene's germline CDR1 is MDHEN and CDR2 SYDVKM. CDR3 length equals 14 residues. In nucleotides, the CDR3 is TGTGCCAGCAGTTTGAGGGCCAACACAGATACGCAGTATTTT. This translates into CASSLRANTDTQYF.

This clonotype was seen only a few times. V gene TRBV28 combines with J gene TRBJ2-5; 7 bases align to TRBD1. The CDR3 spans 15 residues. Germline CDR1 and CDR2: MDHEN and SYDVKM. The trim removed 7 bases at V and 0 bases at J, leaving 8 bases unmatched. The CDR3: CASTRQGLNQETQYF. CDR3 coding DNA: TGTGCCAGCACCCGACAGGGCCTGAACCAAGAGACCCAGTACTTC.

This clonotype showed up just a few times. This rearrangement joins TRBV7-9 to TRBJ2-7, with 12 positions matching TRBD2. The CDR3 extends over 14 amino acids. With V trimmed by 4 bases and J by 6 bases, 4 bases remained unmatched. Germline CDR1 reads SEHNR; CDR2 reads FQNEAQ (reference sequence). The CDR3 DNA follows: TGTGCCAGCAGCTCGACTAGCGGGAGAGGCGAGCAGTACTTC. The encoded protein is CASSSTSGRGEQYF.

This clonotype was observed a handful of times. This chain connects TRBV2 to TRBJ1-1; unclear D gene. Germline V lookup: CDR1 SNHLY, CDR2 FYNNEI. Trimming removed 2 bases from V and 12 bases from J, with 13 bases in between. The CDR3 has 12 residues. CDR3 protein: CASSEKGSPPFF. The CDR3 nucleotides read TGTGCCAGCAGTGAAAAAGGCTCCCCCCCTTTCTTT.

This clonotype was counted at least ten times. The CDR3 spells CASSIARTGTDTQYF. The CDR3, as DNA: TGTGCCAGTAGTATAGCAAGGACAGGCACAGATACGCAGTATTTT. V gene TRBV19 combines with J gene TRBJ2-3; possible D gene TRBD1, 6 bases. This CDR3 is built from 15 residues. The V end was cut by 1 base, the J end by 1 base, with 9 bases between. CDR1 and CDR2 (germline): LNHDA, SQIVND (reference sequence).

This chain connects TRBV12-3 or TRBV12-4 to TRBJ2-7; TRBD2 is a possible D gene (5 bases). The CDR3 consists of 14 residues. Trimming left V 4 bases short and J 0 bases short, with 10 bases between. The CDR3 bases are TGTGCCAGCAGTTCTACTAGGAGCTCCTACGAGCAGTACTTC. Encoded protein: CASSSTRSSYEQYF.

In its sample, this clonotype was seen a few times. V gene TRBV7-9 combines with J gene TRBJ1-5; D is ambiguous. Germline V gives CDR1 SEHNR, CDR2 FQNEAQ (reference sequence). This CDR3 region has 13 residues. The V and J ends lost 4 bases and 7 bases respectively, with 11 bases between them. CDR3 DNA sequence: TGTGCCAGCAGCTCAAGCGTGCGGCAGCCCCAGCATTTT. Protein sequence: CASSSSVRQPQHF.

V gene TRBV12-3 or TRBV12-4 combines with J gene TRBJ2-2; D remains unclear. CDR3 length equals 14 residues. V was pared by 6 bases and J by 1 base, with 9 bases between. The CDR3 sequence: CASSLRLNTGELFF. The CDR3 coding sequence is TGTGCCAGCAGCTTGAGGTTGAACACCGGGGAGCTGTTTTTT.

This clonotype was counted between two and nine times. Sequence at one end of the junction differs from germline and may be a read error. J is TRBJ2-4 and V is TRBV7-3; D may be TRBD2 (6 bases). The CDR3 contains 12 residues. Germline assignment: CDR1 SGHTA and CDR2 FQGTGA. This CDR3 reads CASSLGAGMSHF. The CDR3 nucleotides are TGTGCCAGCAGCTTAGGGGCGGGGATGTCCCACTTC.

This clonotype showed up just a few times. This rearrangement joins TRBV20-1 to TRBJ2-1; a possible D gene is TRBD2 (6 bases). CDR3 length equals 14 residues. V gave up 1 base and J gave up 9 bases, with 16 bases separating them. Germline CDR1 and CDR2: DFQATT and SNEGSKA (reference sequence). The CDR3 here is CSARGGNPFGEQFF. As DNA, the CDR3 is TGCAGTGCTAGAGGCGGGAATCCCTTCGGTGAGCAGTTCTTC.

This clonotype was found a few times. The genes are TRBV20-1 and TRBJ1-3; 7 nucleotides align to TRBD1. CDR1 is DFQATT, CDR2 SNEGSKA, per germline (reference sequence). J was trimmed by 6 bases and V by 1 base; bases with no gene match: 6. The CDR3 is 14 amino acids. CDR3 nucleotides: TGCAGTGCTAGAGTCAGGACAGGAGCAAACACCATATATTTT. Protein sequence: CSARVRTGANTIYF.

This chain joins TRBV5-6 and TRBJ2-1, with a tentative D call TRBD1 (6 bases). CDR3 length: 16 residues. CDR1 is SGHDT, CDR2 YYEEEE, per germline. V lost 4 bases, J lost 2 bases, and 16 bases lay in between. For the CDR3, the DNA is TGTGCCAGCAGCCCCGTGGGACAAAGGACCTACAATGAGCAGTTCTTC. Its protein product is CASSPVGQRTYNEQFF.

By share, this clonotype counts as medium-sized. The chain joins TRBV3-1 to TRBJ1-6; D not certain. V lost 0 bases and J lost 7, with 19 bases in between. In germline, CDR1 is LGHDT, CDR2 YNNKEL (reference sequence). CDR3 length: 18 amino acids. This CDR3 reads CASSQDWHGAPENSPLHF. The CDR3 bases are TGTGCCAGCAGCCAAGATTGGCATGGCGCACCTGAAAATTCACCCCTCCACTTT.

This clonotype was detected only a few times. The chain recombines TRBV29-1 with TRBJ1-1; D gene unclear. This CDR3 has 14 amino acids. The germline V and J ends were trimmed by 6 bases and 2 bases, with 16 bases remaining between them. Germline CDR1 and CDR2: SQVTM and ANQGSEA. CDR3 DNA: TGCAGCGTACGTCCCACACGGGATAACACTGAAGCTTTCTTT. This translates into CSVRPTRDNTEAFF. The complete variable domain, with remaining parts taken from reference TRBV29-1 and TRBJ1-1, reads SAVISQKPSRDICQRGTSLTIQCQVDSQVTMMFWYRQQPGQSLTLIATANQGSEATYESGFVIDKFPISRPNLTFSTLTVSNMSPEDSSIYLCSVRPTRDNTEAFFGQGTRLTVV.

This clonotype has a handful of counts. The chain joins TRBV10-3 to TRBJ2-2; D not certain. The CDR3 runs 16 residues. V was clipped by 11 bases and J by 0 bases, with 19 bases between them. Germline V gene lookup returns CDR1 ENHRY and CDR2 SYGVKD. In DNA form, the CDR3 reads TGTGCCCCCCCGAGTCGGAGTCCAACGAACACCGGGGAGCTGTTTTTT. It codes for CAPPSRSPTNTGELFF.

This clonotype was recorded a few times. The rearrangement uses TRBV5-4 and TRBJ1-1; D uncertain. Trimming stripped 7 bases from V and 3 bases from J, with 13 bases between. Germline V gene data show CDR1 as SGHNT and CDR2 as YYREEE (reference sequence). The CDR3 contains 13 residues. The CDR3 DNA is TGTGCCAGCTCCTCTAAGGGCGACACTGAAGCTTTCTTT. This translates into CASSSKGDTEAFF. Variable domain in full (rest from reference TRBV5-4 and TRBJ1-1): ETGVTQSPTHLIKTRGQQVTLRCSSQSGHNTVSWYQQALGQGPQFIFQYYREEENGRGNFPPRFSGLQFPNYSSELNVNALELDDSALYLCASSSKGDTEAFFGQGTRLTVV.

This clonotype was found a few times. Sequence at one end of the junction differs from germline and may be a read error. The chain is built from TRBV11-2 and TRBJ1-4, with 7 bases that match TRBD1. The CDR3 extends over 15 amino acids. From germline, CDR1 is SGHAT and CDR2 FQNNGV. The CDR3 coding sequence is TGTGCCAGCAGTTTAGCCGGGACAGCTTATAAAAAACTGTTTTTT. Translated, it gives CASSLAGTAYKKLFF.